The 9 T cell receptor beta chains reported below all come from one sample, sequenced in a study of blood T cell repertoires in COVID-19. The method was immunoSEQ multiplex PCR; TCRdb's version includes in-frame clones alone and lacks a portion of them. The data hold 150,000 or so clones, with over 65% observed a single time. Sequencing was carried out using peripheral blood. The source is a man aged 80 or over with acute or convalescent COVID-19.

This chain joins TRBV7-8 and TRBJ1-1; the D is unclear. V dropped 5 bases and J dropped 2 bases, with 12 bases sitting between them. The CDR3 is 14 amino acids. CDR1 and CDR2 from the germline V gene are SGHVS and FQNEAQ. In nucleotides, the CDR3 is TGTGCCAGCAGCCCCGCGACATATAACACTGAAGCTTTCTTT. It is translated as CASSPATYNTEAFF.

This clone turned up a few times. The chain combines TRBV5-4 with TRBJ1-2; tentatively, D is TRBD1 (6 bases). Per the germline V gene, CDR1 is SGHNT and CDR2 is YYREEE (reference sequence). The CDR3 extends over 16 amino acids. Trimming took off 0 bases at V and 4 bases at J, with 16 bases between the two ends. CDR3 in amino acids: CASSLANTWGRYGYTF. The CDR3 DNA is TGTGCCAGCAGCTTGGCCAATACGTGGGGGCGCTATGGCTACACCTTC.

This clone was seen ten or more times. DNA for the CDR3: TGTGCCACCGAAAGCGGGGGGTCCTCCTCCTACGAGCAGTACTTC. Translating gives CATESGGSSSYEQYF. V is TRBV6-6 and J is TRBJ2-7; 9 positions agree with TRBD2. The CDR3 is 15 residues long. CDR1 is MNHNY and CDR2 is SVGAGI in the germline V gene (reference sequence). The V and J ends lost 10 bases and 0 bases, in that order; junction bases with no gene match: 10.

The CDR3 sequence: CSARSWGLAADTQYF. CDR3 nucleotides: TGCAGCGCCCGGAGTTGGGGCCTGGCGGCAGATACGCAGTATTTT. V usage is TRBV29-1 and J usage is TRBJ2-3; D is perhaps TRBD1 (5 bases). The CDR3 has 15 residues. The V gene lost 7 bases and the J gene lost 4 bases, with 21 bases spanning the gap. Germline CDR1 reads SQVTM; CDR2 reads ANQGSEA.

This clone was picked up one time. The gene calls are TRBV6-5 and TRBJ1-2, with 10 nucleotides matching TRBD1. The CDR3 has 12 residues. CDR1 and CDR2 (germline): MNHEY, SVGAGI. V lost 5 bases to trimming and J lost 7 bases; unmatched junction nucleotides: 1. In DNA form, the CDR3 reads TGTGCCAGCAGTCGACAGGGGGCTGGCTACACCTTC. Amino acids: CASSRQGAGYTF.

The chain uses TRBV6-5 and TRBJ1-6; tentatively, D is TRBD1 (6 bases). With 0 bases removed from V and 3 bases from J, the gap between germline ends came to 9 bases. CDR1 and CDR2 from the germline V gene are MNHEY and SVGAGI. The CDR3 totals 16 residues. The CDR3, as DNA: TGTGCCAGCAGTTACTCCTGGACAGTCTATAATTCACCCCTCCACTTT. Residues: CASSYSWTVYNSPLHF.

This clone showed up just a few times. V and J are TRBV27 and TRBJ2-6, with D tentatively TRBD1 (6 bases). There are 17 residues in the CDR3. The ends were cut back, 4 bases at V and 1 base at J, with 14 bases in the middle. Per the germline V gene, CDR1 is MNHEY and CDR2 is SMNVEV (reference sequence). CDR3 protein: CASSSRATGSGANVLTF. CDR3 nucleotides: TGTGCCAGCAGTTCTCGCGCAACAGGGTCTGGGGCCAACGTCCTGACTTTC.

The chain couples TRBV19 to TRBJ2-3; 7 bases are shared with TRBD1. Germline CDR1 reads LNHDA; CDR2 reads SQIVND (reference sequence). This CDR3 has 13 amino acids. V dropped 5 bases and J dropped 6; count of bases not matched to a gene: 5. CDR3 bases: TGTGCCAGTAGTCCTACAGGGGTGGATACGCAGTATTTT. Its protein product is CASSPTGVDTQYF.

The chain employs TRBV19 and TRBJ2-7, with 10 bases fitting TRBD1. The germline V gene has CDR1 LNHDA and CDR2 SQIVND (reference sequence). V lost 1 base and J lost 2; bases outside the gene matches: 8. This CDR3 is 17 amino acids long. The CDR3, as DNA: TGTGCCAGTAGTATAGCCCGGGACAGGGGCTTTACCTACGAGCAGTACTTC. Encoded protein: CASSIARDRGFTYEQYF.